The sequence of this T cell receptor (beta chain) was determined in a study of cytomegalovirus exposure and HLA in healthy donors. Findings and caveats of the study: Among the CMV-associated chains, a few were confirmed in vitro as specific for CMV antigens. In a later analysis, HLA-associated TCR beta chains were more clonally expanded than equally common others. In a later analysis, DRB1 alleles had the most associated TCRs; HLA-C alleles the fewest.

Concerning this clone: The antigen is not known.

The PCR employed 60 Vbeta primers together with 13 Jbeta primers. Repertoires were generated with immunoSEQ multiplex PCR, while TCRdb's copy carries only in-frame clones and drops some. The sample holds fewer than 200,000 clones, about nine tenths seen once. V dropped 6 bases and J dropped 8 bases, with 16 bases sitting between them. From germline, CDR1 is LNHDA and CDR2 SQIVND (reference sequence). The CDR3 loop spans 14 amino acids. Sequencing input: PBMCs. V is TRBV19 and J is TRBJ1-4, with D maybe TRBD1 (6 bases). This receptor was obtained from a boy between 2 and 10 years old in good health and CMV-seronegative. The DNA for the CDR3 is TGTGCCAGTAGCGACAGGATCGGTCGGGAAAAACTGTTTTTT. Translated: CASSDRIGREKLFF.